This is a list of T cell receptor beta chains from one sample in a study of T cell repertoires in aging, cancer and after chemotherapy. TCRdb fed the multiplex PCR reads into MiXCR, producing one record per CDR3 protein. The sample has over 650 distinct CDR3 sequences, around 21% seen once. What was sequenced was blood. These receptors came from a human donor with a solid tumor. CDR3s include the opening cysteine and the closing phenylalanine or tryptophan. Fields, in order: V gene, CDR3 protein.

>TRBV28
CASSPPGSSLNTEAFF
>TRBV12-3/TRBV12-4
CASSFRDTQYF
>TRBV27
CASSLQYRDRVMRAEAFF
>TRBV12-3/TRBV12-4
CASSLVTQTQYF
>TRBV20-1
CSAREGQGYGYTF
>TRBV20-1
CSARLKQGMREKLFF
>TRBV5-6
CASSLLDTYEQYF
>TRBV2
CASSLSPTGSGYEQYF
>TRBV30
CAFSEGGGPGEQYF
>TRBV20-1
CSARDTSRGRETQYF
>TRBV6-1
CASSSRGGRYTEAFF
>TRBV7-9
CASSTRGSTGELFF
>TRBV4-2
CASSQDKAGYGYTF
>TRBV6-2/TRBV6-3
CASSSGRLGRENQPQHF